This T cell receptor beta chain appears in the sequencing data of a study of CD4 T cells in relation to SARS-CoV-2 and coronaviruses. Study-level results: No donor gave both pre-pandemic and post-infection samples. According to naive versus memory sequencing, detected responses are memory recall, not newly primed. Crossreactivity was assessed only for spike protein, not other viral proteins.

Unexposed donor CD4+ T cells date from 2011-2018, before the COVID-19 pandemic. Naive and memory CD4+ T cells were separated from cryopreserved PBMCs. Measured with immunoSEQ multiplex PCR; TCRdb has only the in-frame clones, and not every one. The sample records roughly 60,000 clones, approximately 94% being singletons. As to this clone: The target antigen is unknown.

Sequenced input: naive CD4+ T cells from PBMCs. As for subset: naive CD4+ T cells isolated by negative enrichment. The TCR was taken from a human donor in good health.

CDR3 loop: CASSRGSYNPYEQYF. CDR3 coding DNA: TGTGCCAGCAGCCGCGGCTCGTATAATCCCTACGAGCAGTACTTC. The chain is built from TRBV3-1 (or the pseudogene TRBV3-2) and TRBJ2-7; the D is unclear. The CDR3 contains 15 residues. From germline, CDR1 is LGHDT and CDR2 YNNKEL (reference sequence). Trimming took off 4 bases at V and 2 bases at J, with 15 bases between the two ends.